Presented here are 14 T cell receptor beta chains from one specimen sequenced in a study of shared clonotypes between healthy human individuals. The repertoire was sequenced with immunoSEQ multiplex PCR; TCRdb's copy has only in-frame clones and lacks some. The sample lists 2 million to 2.5 million clones, more than 80% occurring once. Sequencing was carried out using naive CD4+ T cells from PBMCs. Subset of the sample: CD45RA+ positively selected. These receptors were taken from a man aged 18 to 29 in good health. Some clones in this sample may be carry-over from other donors' samples.

This chain connects TRBV30 to TRBJ2-2, with 8 bases identical to TRBD1. The trim removed 8 bases at V and 2 bases at J, leaving 4 bases unmatched. The CDR3 has 13 residues. CDR1 and CDR2 from the germline V gene are GTSNPN and SVGIG (reference sequence). This CDR3 is CAEGQGNTGELFF. As DNA, the CDR3 is TGTGCCGAAGGACAGGGAAACACCGGGGAGCTGTTTTTT.

Turning to this clone: Other DNA sequences in the sample encode the same CDR3. The chain recombines TRBV7-2 with TRBJ2-1; TRBD2 might be the D (6 bases). The V end lost 5 bases, the J end lost 4 bases, and 15 bases lay between the germline ends. Germline CDR1 and CDR2: SGHTA and FQGNSA. The CDR3 runs to 15 residues. CDR3 nucleotide sequence: TGTGCCAGCAGCCGACGGGACCGGGGGTACAATGAGCAGTTCTTC. Translation: CASSRRDRGYNEQFF.

V gene TRBV7-3 combines with J gene TRBJ2-7; D perhaps matches TRBD2 (5 bases). The germline CDR1 and CDR2 sequences are SGHTA and FQGTGA. The CDR3 is 13 residues long. Trimming left V 5 bases short and J 5 bases short, with 13 bases between. The CDR3 spells CASSRGPWDEQYF. CDR3 nucleotides: TGTGCCAGCAGCCGAGGGCCGTGGGACGAGCAGTACTTC.

The rearrangement uses TRBV7-9 and TRBJ1-5, with TRBD1 as a possible D gene (6 bases). Germline loops: CDR1 SEHNR, CDR2 FQNEAQ (reference sequence). CDR3 length: 16 residues. Trimming shortened V by 1 base and J by 3 bases, and 13 bases separated the two germline ends. This CDR3 is CASSLDGRGTNQPQHF. In DNA form, the CDR3 reads TGTGCCAGCAGCTTAGACGGCAGGGGTACCAATCAGCCCCAGCATTTT. Combining the CDR3 with reference TRBV7-9 and TRBJ1-5 gives the whole variable domain DTGVSQNPRHKITKRGQNVTFRCDPISEHNRLYWYRQTLGQGPEFLTYFQNEAQLEKSRLLSDRFSAERPKGSFSTLEIQRTEQGDSAMYLCASSLDGRGTNQPQHFGDGTRLSIL.

This clone was detected only a few times. Distinct nucleotide sequences in the sample also encode this CDR3. The chain carries TRBV7-2 and TRBJ2-5; TRBD2 matches at 8 bases. The CDR3 sequence is 14 residues long. Trimming removed 3 bases from V and 2 bases from J; junction bases left unmatched: 2. Germline V gene lookup returns CDR1 SGHTA and CDR2 FQGNSA. The CDR3 DNA reads as TGTGCCAGCAGCTTTCAGCGGGGGCAAGAGACCCAGTACTTC. Residues: CASSFQRGQETQYF.

The chain uses TRBV21-1 and TRBJ1-5; the DNA was not used to check the table's D call, TRBD1. TRBV21-1 represents a pseudogene. This CDR3 comprises 16 residues. For the CDR3, the DNA is TGTGCCAGCAGCAAACGCTATGGGACAGACGATCAGCCCCAGCATTTT. Translated: CASSKRYGTDDQPQHF.

V and J are TRBV5-1 and TRBJ2-5; no definite D call. Germline lookup yields CDR1 SGHRS and CDR2 YFSETQ. Between the trimmed V and J ends, which lost 0 bases and 5 bases, there was a span of 11 bases. The length of the CDR3 is 14 residues. The CDR3 DNA reads TGCGCCAGCAGCTTGGGGCCCCGGTCCGAGACCCAGTACTTC. Amino acids: CASSLGPRSETQYF.

This chain uses TRBV5-4 with TRBJ2-7, with TRBD1 matching 11 bases. With 4 bases clipped from V and 3 bases from J, the junction kept 9 bases outside the gene matches. In germline, CDR1 is SGHNT, CDR2 YYREEE (reference sequence). The CDR3 has 16 amino acids. CDR3 DNA: TGTGCCAGCAGCCAAGGGGTGGGGACAGGGGGCTACGAGCAGTACTTC. Translating gives CASSQGVGTGGYEQYF.

J is TRBJ2-7 and V is TRBV5-4; D not certain. The germline V gene encodes CDR1 SGHNT and CDR2 YYREEE (reference sequence). V shed 3 bases and J shed 7 bases, with 14 bases lying between them. The CDR3 sequence is 13 residues long. The chain's CDR3 is CASSSDLFREQYF. The CDR3, as DNA: TGTGCCAGCAGCTCGGACCTCTTCAGGGAGCAGTACTTC. Supplemented by reference TRBV5-4 and TRBJ2-7, the full variable domain reads ETGVTQSPTHLIKTRGQQVTLRCSSQSGHNTVSWYQQALGQGPQFIFQYYREEENGRGNFPPRFSGLQFPNYSSELNVNALELDDSALYLCASSSDLFREQYFGPGTRLTVT.

A word on this clone: Other DNA sequences in the same sample also yield this CDR3. This sequence joins TRBV7-9 and TRBJ2-5; no reliable D call. The CDR3 covers 13 residues. Per the germline V gene, CDR1 is SEHNR and CDR2 is FQNEAQ (reference sequence). V shed 3 bases and J shed 1 base, with 6 bases lying between them. CDR3 amino acids: CASSFGPQETQYF. CDR3 in DNA: TGTGCCAGCAGCTTTGGCCCCCAAGAGACCCAGTACTTC.

The sample holds one count of this clone. The chain links TRBV27 to TRBJ1-4; D unclear. Looked up from germline, CDR1 is MNHEY and CDR2 is SMNVEV (reference sequence). V lost 4 bases to trimming and J lost 4 bases, with 22 bases between them. The length of the CDR3 is 18 residues. The CDR3: CASSSSPENPLLNEKLFF. The CDR3 DNA reads TGTGCCAGCAGTTCGTCCCCGGAAAACCCCCTACTTAATGAAAAACTGTTTTTT.

The chain combines TRBV10-3 with TRBJ2-3; 11 bases align to TRBD2. The CDR3 runs 17 residues. V lost 3 bases, J lost 4 bases, and 9 bases stayed unmatched. CDR1 is ENHRY, CDR2 SYGVKD, per germline. The CDR3 DNA is TGTGCCATCAGTGAAAGGGTAGCGGGAGGGCCCGCAGATACGCAGTATTTT. Its protein is CAISERVAGGPADTQYF.

The chain has TRBV6-5 and TRBJ2-7; D assignment may be TRBD1 or TRBD2 (6 bases each). This CDR3 has 14 residues. Germline values: CDR1 MNHEY, CDR2 SVGAGI. The V end lost 2 bases, the J end lost 6 bases, and 14 bases lay between the germline ends. CDR3 sequence: CASSYNREVREQYF. CDR3 bases: TGTGCCAGCAGTTACAACAGGGAGGTACGCGAGCAGTACTTC.

This chain connects TRBV2 to TRBJ2-7; 7 nucleotides align to TRBD2. The V gene's germline CDR1 is SNHLY and CDR2 FYNNEI. The CDR3 extends over 14 amino acids. The V gene end was trimmed by 9 bases and the J gene end by 3 bases; junction bases not matched to a gene: 11. The CDR3 loop is CARSTSAKNYEQYF. In nucleotides, the CDR3 is TGTGCCAGGAGTACTAGCGCGAAAAACTACGAGCAGTACTTC.